This entry lists 15 T cell receptor beta chains sequenced from one sample in a study of CD8 T cells in Susac syndrome. RNA totalling about 0.45 to 1 ug underwent reverse transcription with random hexamers. MiXCR was run by TCRdb on the immunoSEQ multiplex PCR reads, yielding one entry per CDR3 protein. Of roughly 400,000 distinct CDR3 sequences in the sample, around 83% were seen once. The sample taken for sequencing was CD8+ T cells from PBMCs. The source of these receptors is a human donor with multiple sclerosis.

V usage is TRBV27 and J usage is TRBJ2-7, with D perhaps matching TRBD2 (6 bases). The ends were cut back, 3 bases at V and 2 bases at J, with 14 bases in the middle. The germline V gene encodes CDR1 MNHEY and CDR2 SMNVEV (reference sequence). There are 15 residues in the CDR3. The CDR3, as DNA: TGTGCCAGCAGTTTTGGGCAGGGAGGCCCCTACGAGCAGTACTTC. It encodes CASSFGQGGPYEQYF.

The V and J genes are TRBV20-1 and TRBJ1-4; possibly TRBD1 for D (6 bases). CDR3 length: 13 residues. CDR1 is DFQATT, CDR2 SNEGSKA, per germline (reference sequence). The ends were cut back, 6 bases at V and 7 bases at J, with 15 bases in the middle. The CDR3 loop is CSAAWGAREKLFF. CDR3 bases: TGCAGTGCCGCGTGGGGGGCGCGTGAAAAACTGTTTTTT.

The V call is TRBV20-1, the J call TRBJ2-3; D is possibly TRBD1 (5 bases). Germline values: CDR1 DFQATT, CDR2 SNEGSKA (reference sequence). CDR3 length: 14 amino acids. V shed 5 bases and J shed 7 bases, with 19 bases lying between them. CDR3 sequence reads: CSAPDQGVQNTQYF. The CDR3 region has the DNA TGCAGTGCTCCTGATCAGGGCGTACAGAATACGCAGTATTTT.

The gene calls are TRBV20-1 and TRBJ1-2; D perhaps matches TRBD1 (5 bases). V lost 8 bases, J lost 3 bases, and 28 bases lay in between. Germline CDR1 and CDR2: DFQATT and SNEGSKA (reference sequence). The CDR3 runs to 17 residues. The CDR3 sequence: CSTIEEHGLGGDYGYTF. The CDR3 nucleotides read TGCAGTACAATAGAGGAACACGGACTAGGAGGGGACTATGGCTACACCTTC.

This clonotype was seen a few times. The chain couples TRBV5-6 to TRBJ2-1, with 9 bases matching TRBD2. The CDR3 extends over 16 amino acids. Germline CDR1 SGHDT, CDR2 YYEEEE. V was pared by 0 bases and J by 3 bases, with 4 bases of the junction left unmatched. The CDR3 DNA is TGTGCCAGCAGCTTGGAACTAGCGGGTCTCTACAATGAGCAGTTCTTC. It codes for CASSLELAGLYNEQFF.

This clonotype was found a few times. The rearrangement links TRBV6-5 to TRBJ2-7; possible D gene TRBD2, 6 bases. Trimming cost V 0 bases and J 5 bases, with 8 bases left between them. CDR3 length equals 13 residues. In germline, CDR1 is MNHEY, CDR2 SVGAGI. Written as DNA, the CDR3 is TGTGCCAGCAGTTACTCCGCGGGAAACGAGCAGTACTTC. Residues: CASSYSAGNEQYF.

The sample holds one count of this clonotype. V usage is TRBV23-1 and J usage is TRBJ1-1; weak D call: TRBD1 (6 bases). TRBV23-1 is given ORF status, its function remaining uncertain. This CDR3 region has 14 residues. Trimming left V 4 bases short and J 7 bases short, with 16 bases between. The CDR3 DNA reads as TGCGCCAGCAGTCCTCCATCCGGACAGCTTGAAGCTTTCTTT. Its protein is CASSPPSGQLEAFF.

The chain uses TRBV4-1 and TRBJ2-3; D might be TRBD2 (6 bases). CDR1 is MGHRA and CDR2 is YSYEKL in the germline V gene. Trimming removed 1 base from V and 4 bases from J, with 12 bases in between. The CDR3 runs 15 residues. The CDR3 DNA is TGCGCCAGCAGCCAAGGGGCAGGGAGGCCAGATACGCAGTATTTT. Amino acid sequence: CASSQGAGRPDTQYF.

V and J are TRBV18 and TRBJ1-1; no clear D. Deletions cut 5 bases from V and 5 bases from J, with 12 bases between. This CDR3 comprises 13 residues. Germline V CDR1 and CDR2: KGHSH, LQKENI. The chain's CDR3 is CASSDSGGTEAFF. DNA of the CDR3: TGTGCCAGCTCAGACTCCGGTGGAACTGAAGCTTTCTTT.

The rearrangement uses TRBV28 and TRBJ2-1; 9 bases agree with TRBD2. This CDR3 is 14 amino acids long. Unmatched junction bases numbered 7, after V lost 6 bases and J lost 7 bases. The germline gives CDR1 MDHEN, CDR2 SYDVKM. CDR3 amino acids: CASRLPAGGNEQFF. In DNA form, the CDR3 reads TGTGCCAGCAGACTCCCAGCGGGAGGAAATGAGCAGTTCTTC.

This clonotype was seen a single time. The rearrangement joins TRBV11-2 to TRBJ1-6; D may be TRBD1 (6 bases). Deletions cut 2 bases from V and 12 bases from J, with 29 bases between. Germline CDR1 SGHAT, CDR2 FQNNGV. This CDR3 has 19 amino acids. DNA of the CDR3: TGTGCCAGCAGCTTATGGTCCCCATTAAACCGCGGGGGGGCGAAACCCCTCCACTTT. This codes for CASSLWSPLNRGGAKPLHF.

This sequence joins TRBV5-7 and TRBJ2-2; no firm D call. TRBV5-7 is marked as an open reading frame, function uncertain. V dropped 4 bases and J dropped 1 base, with 17 bases sitting between them. There are 17 residues in the CDR3. Here the CDR3 DNA reads TGTGCCAGCAGCCCGGACGAAAGGGCAGGGAACACCGGGGAGCTGTTTTTT. The encoded protein is CASSPDERAGNTGELFF.

The CDR3 sequence: CASSQDVGGINYGYTF. The CDR3 bases are TGCGCCAGCAGCCAAGATGTCGGGGGGATTAACTATGGCTACACCTTC. This rearrangement joins TRBV4-1 to TRBJ1-2; D might be TRBD1 (5 bases). The CDR3 length is 16 residues. Germline V gene data show CDR1 as MGHRA and CDR2 as YSYEKL. Trimming stripped 0 bases from V and 1 base from J, with 12 bases between.

This chain joins TRBV19 and TRBJ2-5; D unclear. Trimming pared 6 bases from V and 5 bases from J, leaving 16 bases between. CDR1 LNHDA and CDR2 SQIVND come from the germline V gene (reference sequence). CDR3 length equals 14 residues. The CDR3 DNA reads as TGTGCCAGTAGGGTACGGGCAACCTGGGAGACCCAGTACTTC. Protein: CASRVRATWETQYF.

The rearrangement links TRBV2 to TRBJ2-1; 9 bases are shared with TRBD2. Germline V CDR1 and CDR2: SNHLY, FYNNEI. CDR3 length: 16 residues. The J segment lost 8 bases and the V segment lost 1 base, leaving 9 bases of the junction unmatched. CDR3 bases: TGTGCCAGCAGTGAAGGGGCGGGAGGGTACTCGGATGAGCAGTTCTTC. This encodes CASSEGAGGYSDEQFF. Complete variable domain (other parts from reference TRBV2 and TRBJ2-1): EPEVTQTPSHQVTQMGQEVILRCVPISNHLYFYWYRQILGQKVEFLVSFYNNEISEKSEIFDDQFSVERPDGSNFTLKIRSTKLEDSAMYFCASSEGAGGYSDEQFFGPGTRLTVL.